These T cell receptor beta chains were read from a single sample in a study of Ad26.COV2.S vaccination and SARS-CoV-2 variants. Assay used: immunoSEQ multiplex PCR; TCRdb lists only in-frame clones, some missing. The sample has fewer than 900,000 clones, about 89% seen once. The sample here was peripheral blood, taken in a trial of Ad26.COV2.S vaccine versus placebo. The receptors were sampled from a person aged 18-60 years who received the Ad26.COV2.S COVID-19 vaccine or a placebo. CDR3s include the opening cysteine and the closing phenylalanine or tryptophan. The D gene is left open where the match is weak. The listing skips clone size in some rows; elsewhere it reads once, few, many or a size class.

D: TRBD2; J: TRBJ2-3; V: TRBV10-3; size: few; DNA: TGTGCCATCAGTGCCTCCGGGACTAGCGGGATAACAGATACGCAGTATTTT; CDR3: CAISASGTSGITDTQYF
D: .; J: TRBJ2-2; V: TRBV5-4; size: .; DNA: TGTGCCAGCAGCCTCCGGGACCGCGAAGGGGAGCTGTTTTTT; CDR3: CASSLRDREGELFF
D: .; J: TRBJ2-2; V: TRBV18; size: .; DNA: TGTGCCAGCTCACCACCCCCGGGGTCCGGGGAGCTGTTTTTT; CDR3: CASSPPPGSGELFF
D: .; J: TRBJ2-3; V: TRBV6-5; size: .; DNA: TGTGCCAGCAGTTATGGGGGGTCCACAGATACGCAGTATTTT; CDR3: CASSYGGSTDTQYF
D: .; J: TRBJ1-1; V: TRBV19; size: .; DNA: TGTGCCAGTAGTTTGGGGCAGACCATGAACACTGAAGCTTTCTTT; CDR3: CASSLGQTMNTEAFF
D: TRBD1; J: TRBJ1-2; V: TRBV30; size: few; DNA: TGTGCCTGGAGCCTTCCTTATTGGGACAGTTCTAACTATGGCTACACCTTC; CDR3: CAWSLPYWDSSNYGYTF
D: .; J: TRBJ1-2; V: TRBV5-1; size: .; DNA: TGCGCCAGCAGCTTCGCGGGACAATTCTATGGCTACACCTTC; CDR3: CASSFAGQFYGYTF
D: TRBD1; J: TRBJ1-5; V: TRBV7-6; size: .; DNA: TGTGCCAGCAGCTTAGGAGGGGGCAAAGGCAATCAGCCCCAGCATTTT; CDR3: CASSLGGGKGNQPQHF
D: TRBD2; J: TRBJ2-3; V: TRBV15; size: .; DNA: TGTGCCACCAGCAGAGATCGCCGTAGCGGGAGTACGGCAGATACGCAGTATTTT; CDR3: CATSRDRRSGSTADTQYF
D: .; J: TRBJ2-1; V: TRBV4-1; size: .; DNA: TGCGCCAGCAGCCAAGGACAAGGGGATGGTCTCAATGAGCAGTTCTTC; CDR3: CASSQGQGDGLNEQFF
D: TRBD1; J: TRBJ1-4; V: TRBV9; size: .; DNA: TGTGCCAGCAGCGGGGGACAGGGGCCATCAACTAATGAAAAACTGTTTTTT; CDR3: CASSGGQGPSTNEKLFF
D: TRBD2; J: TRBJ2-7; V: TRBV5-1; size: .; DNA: TGCGCCAGCAGCTTTAGCGGGGGCTTCTCCTACGAGCAGTACTTC; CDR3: CASSFSGGFSYEQYF
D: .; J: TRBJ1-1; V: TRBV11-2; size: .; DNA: TGTGCCAGCAGCCCAGGCGCGATGCTTGAAGCTTTCTTT; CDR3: CASSPGAMLEAFF
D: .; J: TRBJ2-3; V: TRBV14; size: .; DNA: TGTGCCAGCAGACAAGGGGGGGCTGTGGAGCCTAGCACAGATACGCAGTATTTT; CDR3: CASRQGGAVEPSTDTQYF
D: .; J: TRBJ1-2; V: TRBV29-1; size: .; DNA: TGCAGCGCCCGGGACCTTTATGGCTACACCTTC; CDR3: CSARDLYGYTF
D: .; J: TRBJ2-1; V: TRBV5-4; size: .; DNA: TGTGCCAGCAGCTTTGACGGGGGTAGGAATGAGCAGTTCTTC; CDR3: CASSFDGGRNEQFF
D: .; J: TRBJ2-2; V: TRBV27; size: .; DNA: TGTGCCAGCACTGGTATGAACACCGGGGAGCTGTTTTTT; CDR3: CASTGMNTGELFF
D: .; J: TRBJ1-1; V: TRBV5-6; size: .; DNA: TGTGCCAGCAGCCTGGGGGGTTTCACTGAAGCTTTCTTT; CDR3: CASSLGGFTEAFF
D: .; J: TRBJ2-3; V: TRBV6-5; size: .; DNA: TGTGCCAGCAGTTACTCACACGAAGATACGCAGTATTTT; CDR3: CASSYSHEDTQYF
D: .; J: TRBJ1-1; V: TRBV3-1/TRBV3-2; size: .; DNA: TGTGCCAGCAGCCGTAACACTGAAGCTTTCTTT; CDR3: CASSRNTEAFF
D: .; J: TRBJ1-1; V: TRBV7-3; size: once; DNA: TGTGCCAGCAGCCTAATGCCGGGACCACAGAACACTGAAGCTTTCTTT; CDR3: CASSLMPGPQNTEAFF
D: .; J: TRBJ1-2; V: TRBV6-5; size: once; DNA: TGTGCCAGCAGCCGCGACAGGAGAGCTAACTATGGCTACACCTTC; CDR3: CASSRDRRANYGYTF
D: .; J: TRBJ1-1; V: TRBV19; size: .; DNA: TGTGCCAGTAGTATTAACTCTCGAGGCACTGAAGCTTTCTTT; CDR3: CASSINSRGTEAFF
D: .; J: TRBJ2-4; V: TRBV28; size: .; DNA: TGTGCCAGCAGTGGGTACGGTTGGCAGGACATTCAGTACTTC; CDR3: CASSGYGWQDIQYF
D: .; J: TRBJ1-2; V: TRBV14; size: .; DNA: TGTGCCAGCAGCCCTCCGGGACGGATACATATTGGCTACACCTTC; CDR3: CASSPPGRIHIGYTF
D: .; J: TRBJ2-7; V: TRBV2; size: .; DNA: TGTGCCAGCAGTGACCCCCAGGGCTACGAGCAGTACTTC; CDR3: CASSDPQGYEQYF
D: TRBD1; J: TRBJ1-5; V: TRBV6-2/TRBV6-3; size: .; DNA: TGTGCCAGCAGTCAGGGGCCCCCGGGACAGGCCTCGGGTCAGCCCCAGCATTTT; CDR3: CASSQGPPGQASGQPQHF
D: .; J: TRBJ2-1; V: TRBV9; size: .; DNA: TGTGCCAGCAGCGTAACCGGGGTTTGGAATGAGCAGTTCTTC; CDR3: CASSVTGVWNEQFF
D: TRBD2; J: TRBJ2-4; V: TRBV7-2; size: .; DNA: TGTGCCAGCAGCCTCGGCCTGCGGGGGAGGAACATTCAGTACTTC; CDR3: CASSLGLRGRNIQYF
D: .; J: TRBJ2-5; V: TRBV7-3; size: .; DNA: TGTGCCAGCAGCTTAATAGGGGGAGAGACCCAGTACTTC; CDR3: CASSLIGGETQYF
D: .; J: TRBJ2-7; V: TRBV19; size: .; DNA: TGTGCCAGTACCGCAACAGGGTCCTACGAGCAGTACTTC; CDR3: CASTATGSYEQYF
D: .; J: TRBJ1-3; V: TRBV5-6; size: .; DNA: TGTGCCAGCAGCTTCAGGGAAGTTTCCCTCTCTGGAAACACCATATATTTT; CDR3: CASSFREVSLSGNTIYF
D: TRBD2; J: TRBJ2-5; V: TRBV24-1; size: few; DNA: TGTGCCACCAGTGATGCTAGCGGGAAGAGCCAAGAGACCCAGTACTTC; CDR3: CATSDASGKSQETQYF
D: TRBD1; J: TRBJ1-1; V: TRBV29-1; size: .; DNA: TGCAGCGTTGGCCGGACAGGGGTTAACACTGAAGCTTTCTTT; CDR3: CSVGRTGVNTEAFF
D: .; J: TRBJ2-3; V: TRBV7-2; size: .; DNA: TGTGCCAGCAGCCCCGGGATCGCTGGCACAGATACGCAGTATTTT; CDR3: CASSPGIAGTDTQYF
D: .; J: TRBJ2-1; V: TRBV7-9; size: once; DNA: TGTGCCAGCAGTTCTCCCTTCGGCCGCTCCTACAATGAGCAGTTCTTC; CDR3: CASSSPFGRSYNEQFF
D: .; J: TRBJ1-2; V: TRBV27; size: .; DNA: TGTGCCAGCAGTCCGGGGGGGGCCGACTATGGCTACACCTTC; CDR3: CASSPGGADYGYTF
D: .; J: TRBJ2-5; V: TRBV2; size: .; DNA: TGTGCCAGCATTTGGCACGAGGGAGAGACCCAGTACTTC; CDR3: CASIWHEGETQYF
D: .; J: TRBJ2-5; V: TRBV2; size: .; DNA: TGTGCCAGCAGTGTGAACGGCCAAGAGACCCAGTACTTC; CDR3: CASSVNGQETQYF
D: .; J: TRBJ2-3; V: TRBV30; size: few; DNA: TGTGCCTGGAGTAAAGAATGGGGGCCTTGGGGCACAGATACGCAGTATTTT; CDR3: CAWSKEWGPWGTDTQYF
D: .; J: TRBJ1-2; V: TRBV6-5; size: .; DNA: TGTGCCAGCACCCCGGGGAGAGGGCTCTCCTATGGCTACACCTTC; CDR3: CASTPGRGLSYGYTF
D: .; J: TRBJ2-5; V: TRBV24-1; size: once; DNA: TGTGCCACCAGTGATCCGAGGCCGGACAATCGAGAGACCCAGTACTTC; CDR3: CATSDPRPDNRETQYF
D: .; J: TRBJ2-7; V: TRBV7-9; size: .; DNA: TGTGCCAGCAGCTTAGCTCCCCCGTCTGCCTACGAGCAGTACTTC; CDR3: CASSLAPPSAYEQYF
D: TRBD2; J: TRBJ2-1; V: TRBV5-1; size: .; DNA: TGCGCCAGCAGCTTACTCTCTAGCGGGAACTACAATGAGCAGTTCTTC; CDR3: CASSLLSSGNYNEQFF
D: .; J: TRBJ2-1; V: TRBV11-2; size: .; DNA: TGTGCCAGCAGCTTGGCAGACTACAATGAGCAGTTCTTC; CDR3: CASSLADYNEQFF
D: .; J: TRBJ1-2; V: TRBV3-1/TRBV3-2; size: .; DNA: TGTGCCAGCAGCCAAGCGAGTCCCTGGGGCTATGGCTACACCTTC; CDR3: CASSQASPWGYGYTF
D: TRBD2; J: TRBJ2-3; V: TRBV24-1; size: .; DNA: TGTGCCACCAGTGACCCGGGACTAGCGGGAGTCGATACGCAGTATTTT; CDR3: CATSDPGLAGVDTQYF
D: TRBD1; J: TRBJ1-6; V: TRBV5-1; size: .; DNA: TGCGCCAGCAGCTCGGGACAGATTAATTCACCCCTCCACTTT; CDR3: CASSSGQINSPLHF
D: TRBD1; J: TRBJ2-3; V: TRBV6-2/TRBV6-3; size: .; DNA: TGTGCCAGCAGCGATGGACAGGGCTCGCAGTATTTT; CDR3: CASSDGQGSQYF
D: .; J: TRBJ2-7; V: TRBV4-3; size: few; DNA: TGCGCCAGCAGCCAAAATAGCGAGCGTCCCTACGAGCAGTACTTC; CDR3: CASSQNSERPYEQYF
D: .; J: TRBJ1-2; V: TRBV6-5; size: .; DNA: TGTGCCAGCAGGTTCTTGACAGGAGAAGACTATGGCTACACCTTC; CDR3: CASRFLTGEDYGYTF
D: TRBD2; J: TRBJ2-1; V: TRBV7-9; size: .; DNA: TGTGCCAGCAGCCCCAGCGGGAGTAGCCATGGTGAGCAGTTCTTC; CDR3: CASSPSGSSHGEQFF
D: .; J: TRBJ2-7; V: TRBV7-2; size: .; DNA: TGTGCCAGCAGCTCTTACAACTCCTACGAGCAGTACTTC; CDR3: CASSSYNSYEQYF
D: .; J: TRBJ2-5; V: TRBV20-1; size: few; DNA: TGCAGTGCTAGAGCAGAGACCCAGTACTTC; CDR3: CSARAETQYF
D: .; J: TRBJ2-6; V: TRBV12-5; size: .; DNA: TGTGCTAGTGGTCCCATCCGGCCCTACTCTGGGGCCAACGTCCTGACTTTC; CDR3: CASGPIRPYSGANVLTF
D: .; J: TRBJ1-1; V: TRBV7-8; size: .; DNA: TGTGCCAGCAGCTTTTCGGGGACGGTGAACACTGAAGCTTTCTTT; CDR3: CASSFSGTVNTEAFF
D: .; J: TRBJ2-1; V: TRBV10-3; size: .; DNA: TGTGCCATCAGTGAGTATCAGGAATTGCCGAATGAGCAGTTCTTC; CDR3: CAISEYQELPNEQFF
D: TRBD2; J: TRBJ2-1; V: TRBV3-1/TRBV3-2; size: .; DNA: TGTGCCAGCAGCCGCACTAGCGGGGGGTACAATGAGCAGTTCTTC; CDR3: CASSRTSGGYNEQFF
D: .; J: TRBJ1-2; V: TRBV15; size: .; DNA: TGTGCCACCAGCAGAGATACGGCTAACTATGGCTACACCTTC; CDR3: CATSRDTANYGYTF